One and the same sample provided the 5 T cell receptor beta chains below, sequenced in a study of shared clonotypes between healthy human individuals. In the naive CD8 group, cells lacked CD45RO and were positively selected for CCR7, so terminally differentiated effector memory CD45RA+ cells were left out. Using immunoSEQ multiplex PCR, the repertoire was profiled, and TCRdb retains in-frame clones only, with some absent. The top ten clones hold 1.5% to 2% of a sample with about 2.1 million clones, just over 90% of them seen once. Sequencing was carried out using naive CD8+ T cells from PBMCs. These receptors originate from a man in his late teens or twenties in good health. Some clones in this sample may be carry-over from other donors' samples.

This chain links TRBV27 with TRBJ2-7; 8 bases fit TRBD1. This CDR3 spans 17 amino acids. The ends lost 3 bases at V and 5 bases at J; junction bases unmatched: 15. Germline-derived CDR1 and CDR2 are MNHEY and SMNVEV (reference sequence). The CDR3 coding sequence is TGTGCCAGCAGTTTTATACCACCGGGACAGGCAACGGACGAGCAGTACTTC. Translated, it gives CASSFIPPGQATDEQYF.

The rearrangement uses TRBV4-1 and TRBJ2-5, with D possibly TRBD2 on 5 matching bases. With 3 bases removed from V and 1 base from J, the gap between germline ends came to 12 bases. Germline values: CDR1 MGHRA, CDR2 YSYEKL. This CDR3 region has 15 residues. The CDR3 nucleotides are TGCGCCAGCAGCCACAGTCCGGGGTCCCAAGAGACCCAGTACTTC. This translates into CASSHSPGSQETQYF.

The chain uses TRBV7-2 and TRBJ1-1; D ambiguous. Germline V gene data show CDR1 as SGHTA and CDR2 as FQGNSA. The CDR3 spans 15 residues. Trimming removed 2 bases from V and 6 bases from J, with 16 bases in between. The CDR3 DNA reads TGTGCCAGCAGCTTACGGATTACTGGTGGGGCTGAAGCTTTCTTT. Translating gives CASSLRITGGAEAFF.

This clone appeared a single time. The chain couples TRBV7-3 to TRBJ2-2; TRBD1 aligns across 8 bases. V shed 5 bases and J 2 bases; nucleotides not matched to a gene: 7. CDR3 size: 16 residues. CDR1 SGHTA and CDR2 FQGTGA come from the germline V gene. The chain's CDR3 is CASSHDRGANTGELFF. The CDR3 DNA sequence: TGTGCCAGCAGCCACGACAGGGGCGCAAACACCGGGGAGCTGTTTTTT.

The gene calls are TRBV10-3 and TRBJ2-7; D call uncertain. The CDR3 runs to 13 residues. V was clipped by 6 bases and J by 3 bases, with 12 bases between them. The germline V gene has CDR1 ENHRY and CDR2 SYGVKD. In nucleotides, the CDR3 is TGTGCCATCAGCCAAGACGGAAACTACGAGCAGTACTTC. This codes for CAISQDGNYEQYF.